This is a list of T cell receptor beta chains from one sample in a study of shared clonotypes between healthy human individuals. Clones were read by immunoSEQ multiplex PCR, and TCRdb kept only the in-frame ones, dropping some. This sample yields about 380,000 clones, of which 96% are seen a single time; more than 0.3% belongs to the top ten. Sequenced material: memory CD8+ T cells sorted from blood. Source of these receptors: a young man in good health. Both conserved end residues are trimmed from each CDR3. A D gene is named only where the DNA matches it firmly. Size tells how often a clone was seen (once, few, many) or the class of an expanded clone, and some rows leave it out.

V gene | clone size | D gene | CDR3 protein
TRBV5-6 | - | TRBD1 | ASSSRTGKSGELF
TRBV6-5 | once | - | ASSSTYNEQF
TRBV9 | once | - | ASSVDVASTDTQY
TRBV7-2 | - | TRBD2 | ASSTSGTSGTYEQY
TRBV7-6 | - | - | ASSLGGLYEQY
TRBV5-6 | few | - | ASSLERRWSEAF
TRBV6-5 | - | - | ASSYSWGAGNTIY
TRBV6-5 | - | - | ASRSGANTGELF
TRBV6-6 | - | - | ASSYPGSKNIQY
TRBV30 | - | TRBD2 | AWGRRGRSGRITDTQY
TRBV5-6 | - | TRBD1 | ASHRGQIILTNEQF
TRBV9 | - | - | ASSVWPYEQY
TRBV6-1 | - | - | ASSFLRTDTQY
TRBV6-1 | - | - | ASSEAGRGYEQY
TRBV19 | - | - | ASSTGTNSYEQY
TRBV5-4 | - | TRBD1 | ASSSMGRGLVTGQF
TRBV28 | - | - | ASTPLRGAGETQY
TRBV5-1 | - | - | ASSKWGSHGYT
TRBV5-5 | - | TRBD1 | ASSQLTGQGSEQY
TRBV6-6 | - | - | ASSYDSTDTQY
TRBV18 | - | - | ASSPLKGLDQPQH
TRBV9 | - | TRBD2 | ASSVDVGGPSSEQY
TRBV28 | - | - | ASSFTTGTYNNEQF
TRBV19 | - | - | ASSSETDAAF
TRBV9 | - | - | ASSDVAARDTQY
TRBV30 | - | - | AWSVKNTQY
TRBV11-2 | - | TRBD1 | ASSLDRFGTGGN
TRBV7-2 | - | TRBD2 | ASSIGLAVDPREQY
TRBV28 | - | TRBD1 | ASTQFGTAFF
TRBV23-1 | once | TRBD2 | ASSPGALAGEQEQF
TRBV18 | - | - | ASTLDSPDEQY
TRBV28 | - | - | ASSLSNSYEQY
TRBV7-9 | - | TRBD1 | ASSRTGDTQY
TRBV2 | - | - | ASSERASVANTGELF
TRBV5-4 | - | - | ASSPIGGPGNTIY
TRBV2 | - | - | ASRAPDYSNQPQH
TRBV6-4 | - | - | ASSAEPSTDTQY
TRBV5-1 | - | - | ASSSASRTNTGELF
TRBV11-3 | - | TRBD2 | ASLTQGLAGVGSYNEQF
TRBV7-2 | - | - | ASSLPAVDTQY
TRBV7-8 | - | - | ASSLVGGDRETQY
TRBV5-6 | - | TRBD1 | ASSLTLSGGEGGYT
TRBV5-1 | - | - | ASSSSRGSVTDTQY
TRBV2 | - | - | ASNPNGKSNTEAF
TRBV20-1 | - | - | SAVGDTQY
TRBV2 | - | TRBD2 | ASSEALPASGSNTGELF
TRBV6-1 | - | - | ASDRTDQPQH